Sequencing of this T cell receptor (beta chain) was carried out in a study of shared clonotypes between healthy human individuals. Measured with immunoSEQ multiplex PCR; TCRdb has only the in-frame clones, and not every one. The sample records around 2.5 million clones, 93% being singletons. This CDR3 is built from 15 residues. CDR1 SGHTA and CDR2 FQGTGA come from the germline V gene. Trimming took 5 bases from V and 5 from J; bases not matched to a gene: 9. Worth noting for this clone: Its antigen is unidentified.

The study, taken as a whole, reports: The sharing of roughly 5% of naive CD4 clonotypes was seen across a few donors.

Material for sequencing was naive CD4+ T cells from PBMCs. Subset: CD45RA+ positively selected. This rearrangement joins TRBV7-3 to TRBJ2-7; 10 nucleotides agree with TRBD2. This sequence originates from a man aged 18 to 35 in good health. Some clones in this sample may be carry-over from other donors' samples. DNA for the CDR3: TGTGCCAGCAGCCCCGGACTAGCGGCGATCCACGAGCAGTACTTC. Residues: CASSPGLAAIHEQYF.